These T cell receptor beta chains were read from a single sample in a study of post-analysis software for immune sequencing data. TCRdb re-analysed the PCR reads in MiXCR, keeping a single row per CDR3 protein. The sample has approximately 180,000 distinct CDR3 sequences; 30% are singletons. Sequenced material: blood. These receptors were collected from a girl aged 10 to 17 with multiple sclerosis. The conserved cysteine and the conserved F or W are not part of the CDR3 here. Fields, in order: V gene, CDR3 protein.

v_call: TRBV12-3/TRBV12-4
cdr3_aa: ASRAGVQSTDAQY

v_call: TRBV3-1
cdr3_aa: ASSPTSGRGSYEQY

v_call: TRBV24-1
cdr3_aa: ATSDWDRVGSGQETQY

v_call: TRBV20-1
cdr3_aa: SAREADSFSYT

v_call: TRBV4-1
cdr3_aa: ASSQSRRGTSYKQY

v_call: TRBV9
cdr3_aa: ASSVGGLVSGEQY

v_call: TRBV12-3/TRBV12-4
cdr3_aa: ASRPSGSFNEQF

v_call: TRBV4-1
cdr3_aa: ASSQDPIDRVETQY

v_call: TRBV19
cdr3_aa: ASRDRLLNEKLF

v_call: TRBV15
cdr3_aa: ATSSLRRDQPQH

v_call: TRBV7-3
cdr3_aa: ASSSGTSGLTGSYNEQF

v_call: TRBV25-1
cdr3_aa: ASSGAGASYNEQF

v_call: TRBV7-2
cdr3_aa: ASSLEGGRKY

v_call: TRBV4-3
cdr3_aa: ASSQVDGRGEQY

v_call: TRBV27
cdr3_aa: ACSFSGGVGETQY

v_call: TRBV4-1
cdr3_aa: ASSQGTSYEQY

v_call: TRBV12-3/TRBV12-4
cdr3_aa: ASTRPGDTQY

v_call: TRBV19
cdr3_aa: ASSASHNQPQH

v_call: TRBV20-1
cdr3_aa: SARDSGQGVYGYT

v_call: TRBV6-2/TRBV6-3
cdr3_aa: ASSRLSGNQPQH

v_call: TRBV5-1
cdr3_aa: ASSFARQGYEQY

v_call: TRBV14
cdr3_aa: ASSQDPFLIANYSYT

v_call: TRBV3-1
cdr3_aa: ASSQVGGRGSGANVLT

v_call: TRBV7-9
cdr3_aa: ASSRPGVRSASTDTQY

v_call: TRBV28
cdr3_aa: ASSPSGQGAQYGYT

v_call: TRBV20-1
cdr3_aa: SARDKELFGELF

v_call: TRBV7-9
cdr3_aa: ASSLGGSMNTEAF

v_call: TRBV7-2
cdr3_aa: ASSLDWTSLLNEQF

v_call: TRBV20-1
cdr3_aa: SARGQGYGYT

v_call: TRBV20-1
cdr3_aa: SASWGTDTQY

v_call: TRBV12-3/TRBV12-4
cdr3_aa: ASSPSSTGKGIKYEQY

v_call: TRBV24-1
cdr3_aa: ATSDEGQGANEQF

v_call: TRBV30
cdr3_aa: AWSVQPHTEAF

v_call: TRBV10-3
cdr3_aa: AISELGAGVGNEQF

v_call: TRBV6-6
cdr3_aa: ASSYGNTIY

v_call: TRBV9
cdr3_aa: ASSVAVKGNQPQH

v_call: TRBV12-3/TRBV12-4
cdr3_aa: ASSPGTPTNYGYT

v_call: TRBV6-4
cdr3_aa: APRGPFTNTEAF

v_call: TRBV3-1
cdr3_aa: ASSPDWDGYNSPLH

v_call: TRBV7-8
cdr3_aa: ASSPGQGSNTEAF

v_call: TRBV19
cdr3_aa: ASSIWDRGISEQF

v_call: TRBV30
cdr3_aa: AWTGDYGYT

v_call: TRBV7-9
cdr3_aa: ASSSRKLAGGTGELF

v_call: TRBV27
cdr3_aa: ASGVAGVPDTQY

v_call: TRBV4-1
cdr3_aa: ASSYNPRAGDYNEQF

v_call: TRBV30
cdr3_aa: AWSAGLAGNEQF

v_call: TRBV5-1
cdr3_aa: ASSPGEGSFYNEQY

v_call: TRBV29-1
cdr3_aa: SVRTSGTDTQY